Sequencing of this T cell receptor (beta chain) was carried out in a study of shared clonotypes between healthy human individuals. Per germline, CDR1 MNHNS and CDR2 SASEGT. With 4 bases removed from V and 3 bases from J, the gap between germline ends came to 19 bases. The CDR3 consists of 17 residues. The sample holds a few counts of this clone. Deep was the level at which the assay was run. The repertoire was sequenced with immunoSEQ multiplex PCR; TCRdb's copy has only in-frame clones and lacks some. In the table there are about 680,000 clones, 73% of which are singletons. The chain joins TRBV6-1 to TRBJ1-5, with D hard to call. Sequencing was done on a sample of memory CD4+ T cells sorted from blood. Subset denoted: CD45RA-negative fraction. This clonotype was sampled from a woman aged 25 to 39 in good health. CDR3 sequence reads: CASSVPDGGSLNQPQHF. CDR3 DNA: TGTGCCAGCAGTGTACCCGATGGAGGTAGCCTCAATCAGCCCCAGCATTTT.